The 10 T cell receptor beta chains below come from one sample, sequenced in a study of OX40 agonist ivuxolimab in advanced cancers. Some clones are missing from TCRdb's copy, which holds only in-frame ones; the method was immunoSEQ multiplex PCR. The sample lists around 51,000 clones, 65% to 85% seen once, with around 2% in the top ten. The sequencing here drew on CD4+ or CD8+ T cells sorted from blood, taken in a trial of the OX40 agonist ivuxolimab. These receptors came from an adult with an advanced solid tumor such as melanoma, head and neck, liver or kidney cancer.

The chain joins TRBV12-5 to TRBJ2-7; 10 bases match TRBD1. Trimming cost V 5 bases and J 7 bases; bases outside gene matches: 11. Per the germline V gene, CDR1 is LGHNT and CDR2 is FRNRAP. CDR3 length: 15 residues. CDR3 in DNA: TGTGCTAGTGGTCGGGGGACAGGGGCGCCCCGAGAGCAGTACTTC. Its translation: CASGRGTGAPREQYF.

The chain has TRBV29-1 and TRBJ2-1, with 12 bases matching TRBD2. The CDR3 extends over 13 amino acids. The germline gives CDR1 SQVTM, CDR2 ANQGSEA. The trim removed 5 bases at V and 9 bases at J, leaving 5 bases unmatched. The CDR3 nucleotides read TGCAGCGTTTCTAGCGGGAGGGGTACTGAGCAGTTCTTC. It yields the protein CSVSSGRGTEQFF.

The chain links TRBV2 to TRBJ2-3, with 12 bases aligning to TRBD1. J lost 0 bases, V lost 6 bases, and 10 bases had no gene match. CDR1 SNHLY and CDR2 FYNNEI come from the germline V gene. CDR3 length equals 18 residues. This CDR3 reads CASRPRDRGPISTDTQYF. As DNA, the CDR3 is TGTGCCAGCAGGCCCCGGGACAGGGGGCCGATTAGCACAGATACGCAGTATTTT. The complete variable domain, with remaining parts taken from reference TRBV2 and TRBJ2-3, reads EPEVTQTPSHQVTQMGQEVILRCVPISNHLYFYWYRQILGQKVEFLVSFYNNEISEKSEIFDDQFSVERPDGSNFTLKIRSTKLEDSAMYFCASRPRDRGPISTDTQYFGPGTRLTVL.

The V call is TRBV19, the J call TRBJ2-1; the match to TRBD2 covers 10 bases. The length of the CDR3 is 12 residues. Germline lookup yields CDR1 LNHDA and CDR2 SQIVND (reference sequence). Trimming at V came to 5 bases and at J to 15 bases, leaving 7 bases not matched to a gene. The CDR3 sequence is CASSPSSGSTFF. The CDR3 DNA reads TGTGCCAGTAGTCCCTCTAGCGGGAGCACGTTCTTC.

The chain combines TRBV18 with TRBJ1-6; D is perhaps TRBD1 (5 bases). The germline V gene encodes CDR1 KGHSH and CDR2 LQKENI. The V end lost 2 bases, the J end lost 11 bases, and 19 bases lay between the germline ends. The CDR3 runs to 16 residues. The CDR3 loop is CASSPGSDINRTPLHF. The CDR3 region has the DNA TGTGCCAGCTCACCAGGTTCGGACATAAATAGAACACCCCTCCACTTT. The full variable domain, rest sourced from reference TRBV18 and TRBJ1-6, is NAGVMQNPRHLVRRRGQEARLRCSPMKGHSHVYWYRQLPEEGLKFMVYLQKENIIDESGMPKERFSAEFPKEGPSILRIQQVVRGDSAAYFCASSPGSDINRTPLHFGNGTRLTVT.

V gene TRBV5-1 combines with J gene TRBJ2-1; D remains unclear. V was trimmed by 3 bases and J by 6 bases, leaving 19 bases between them. CDR3 length: 16 amino acids. CDR1 is SGHRS, CDR2 YFSETQ, per germline. The CDR3 loop reads CASSSGLVRMINEQFF. CDR3 DNA: TGCGCCAGCAGCTCAGGCCTAGTCCGGATGATCAATGAGCAGTTCTTC.

This clone was recorded only once. The V and J genes are TRBV29-1 and TRBJ2-1; perhaps TRBD1 as D (6 bases). Germline CDR1 reads SQVTM; CDR2 reads ANQGSEA. V was clipped by 4 bases and J by 2 bases, with 12 bases between them. The CDR3 contains 14 residues. CDR3 loop: CSVGQGFTYNEQFF. The CDR3 coding sequence is TGCAGCGTTGGTCAGGGGTTCACCTACAATGAGCAGTTCTTC.

The chain links TRBV5-1 to TRBJ2-5; D might be TRBD1 (6 bases). Looked up from germline, CDR1 is SGHRS and CDR2 is YFSETQ. The CDR3 consists of 14 residues. Trimming took 2 bases from V and 4 from J, leaving 12 bases between them. The CDR3 reads CASSFRDTRETQYF. CDR3 DNA sequence: TGCGCCAGCAGCTTCCGGGACACTAGAGAGACCCAGTACTTC. Full variable domain (outside the CDR3, taken from reference TRBV5-1 and TRBJ2-5): KAGVTQTPRYLIKTRGQQVTLSCSPISGHRSVSWYQQTPGQGLQFLFEYFSETQRNKGNFPGRFSGRQFSNSRSEMNVSTLELGDSALYLCASSFRDTRETQYFGPGTRLLVL.

The chain has TRBV29-1 and TRBJ2-7, with D uncertain. The CDR3 sequence is 11 residues long. The ends were cut back, 1 base at V and 2 bases at J, with 3 bases in the middle. CDR1 and CDR2 (germline): SQVTM, ANQGSEA. CDR3 region: CSVEVAYEQYF. CDR3 nucleotide sequence: TGCAGCGTTGAAGTGGCCTACGAGCAGTACTTC.

The J gene is TRBJ2-1, the V gene TRBV6-6; the D is unclear. V shed 0 bases and J shed 8 bases, with 2 bases lying between them. The CDR3 extends over 11 amino acids. Germline V lookup: CDR1 MNHNY, CDR2 SVGAGI (reference sequence). The CDR3, as DNA: TGTGCCAGCAGTTACTCCTATGAGCAGTTCTTC. Protein product: CASSYSYEQFF.